These 21 T cell receptor beta chains were sequenced from one sample in a study of beta chain features in type 1 diabetes. Their antigens remain unidentified. Notes on the study in general: Type 1 diabetes patients had moderately but significantly shorter TCRB CDR3s in all four CD4+ subsets.

All of the isolated RNA was reverse transcribed, so expressed TCRB transcripts were sequenced. The table came from immunoSEQ multiplex PCR; TCRdb's copy has only in-frame clones and leaves some out. Among roughly 700,000 clones, roughly an eighth were seen once, and the ten largest hold 0.022%. The sample taken for sequencing was naive CD4+ T cells from blood. These receptors originate from a man aged 18-30 years with type 1 diabetes.

This chain links TRBV9 with TRBJ1-1; 9 bases are shared with TRBD1. The CDR3 contains 14 residues. V lost 1 base to trimming and J lost 7 bases; unmatched junction nucleotides: 5. Germline V gene lookup returns CDR1 SGDLS and CDR2 YYNGEE. CDR3 DNA sequence: TGTGCCAGCAGCGTACTAACAGGGGGCGGTGAAGCTTTCTTT. Protein sequence: CASSVLTGGGEAFF.

On this clone: The same CDR3 can be traced to other DNA sequences in this sample. The chain has TRBV10-3 and TRBJ2-3; D might be TRBD2 (6 bases). CDR3 length: 13 residues. V was trimmed by 8 bases and J by 0 bases, leaving 9 bases between them. CDR1 is ENHRY, CDR2 SYGVKD, per germline. In nucleotides, the CDR3 is TGTGCCATCGGAGGGAGTAGCACAGATACGCAGTATTTT. Its protein is CAIGGSSTDTQYF.

The chain couples TRBV11-3 to TRBJ2-1, with D tentatively TRBD2 (5 bases). The CDR3 has 14 residues. In germline, CDR1 is SGHNT, CDR2 YENEEA. V was clipped by 4 bases and J by 6 bases, with 13 bases between them. The CDR3 loop is CASSSDGGPNEQFF. In DNA, the CDR3 is TGTGCCAGCAGCTCCGACGGAGGTCCCAATGAGCAGTTCTTC.

The table lists this clone with a few counts. This chain connects TRBV2 to TRBJ2-7; no firm D call. The CDR3 spans 14 residues. V was clipped by 2 bases and J by 1 base, with 9 bases between them. Germline V gene sequence: CDR1 SNHLY, CDR2 FYNNEI. The CDR3 DNA sequence: TGTGCCAGCAGTGAATGGGCAGAATCCTACGAGCAGTACTTC. This translates into CASSEWAESYEQYF. The variable domain in full, completed from reference TRBV2 and TRBJ2-7, reads EPEVTQTPSHQVTQMGQEVILRCVPISNHLYFYWYRQILGQKVEFLVSFYNNEISEKSEIFDDQFSVERPDGSNFTLKIRSTKLEDSAMYFCASSEWAESYEQYFGPGTRLTVT.

The V and J genes are TRBV18 and TRBJ2-3; no definite D call. This CDR3 is 15 amino acids long. From germline, CDR1 is KGHSH and CDR2 LQKENI. V gave up 2 bases and J gave up 1 base, with 10 bases separating them. CDR3 DNA: TGTGCCAGCTCACCAGTCATCGTGGGCACAGATACGCAGTATTTT. It translates to CASSPVIVGTDTQYF.

Notes on this clone: This is likely a read error, given that the CDR3 carries no conserved phenylalanine or tryptophan at its end. The DNA is left out, because the CDR3 cannot be placed on it with certainty; the CDR3 is given as TCRdb lists it. V and J are TRBV7-9 and TRBJ2-7; TRBD1 was called by the table and not checked on the DNA. The CDR3 has 12 residues if both end residues are counted. Germline CDR1 SEHNR, CDR2 FQNEAQ (reference sequence). CDR3 residues: CASSPSEAGLSY.

This clone was recorded a few times. This rearrangement joins TRBV6-4 to TRBJ1-1; D is unresolved. V was trimmed by 6 bases and J by 1 base, leaving 9 bases between them. Per the germline V gene, CDR1 is MRHNA and CDR2 is SNTAGT. CDR3 size: 13 residues. The CDR3 sequence: CASSAKTNTEAFF. The CDR3 region has the DNA TGTGCCAGCAGCGCCAAAACGAACACTGAAGCTTTCTTT.

This clone was counted a few times. The chain is built from TRBV7-9 and TRBJ1-2; D is ambiguous. V was cut by 8 bases and J by 6 bases, with 16 bases left in between. CDR1 SEHNR and CDR2 FQNEAQ come from the germline V gene (reference sequence). The CDR3 runs to 13 residues. CDR3 amino acids: CASLLGEVDGYTF. The CDR3 nucleotides are TGTGCCAGCCTCCTAGGAGAGGTAGATGGCTACACCTTC. Full variable domain (rest looked up from reference TRBV7-9 and TRBJ1-2): DTGVSQNPRHKITKRGQNVTFRCDPISEHNRLYWYRQTLGQGPEFLTYFQNEAQLEKSRLLSDRFSAERPKGSFSTLEIQRTEQGDSAMYLCASLLGEVDGYTFGSGTRLTVV.

The chain joins TRBV28 to TRBJ2-7; 12 bases match TRBD1. The CDR3 runs to 13 residues. V was pared by 7 bases and J by 8 bases, with 6 bases of the junction left unmatched. Germline lookup yields CDR1 MDHEN and CDR2 SYDVKM. The CDR3 is CASIRDRGLQQYF. The CDR3 region has the DNA TGTGCCAGCATCCGGGACAGGGGGCTTCAGCAGTACTTC.

This chain joins TRBV2 and TRBJ1-4, with TRBD1 identical over 8 bases. CDR1 SNHLY and CDR2 FYNNEI come from the germline V gene. CDR3 length: 14 amino acids. V shed 7 bases, J shed 3 bases, and the junction held 4 bases outside the gene matches. The CDR3 reads CASNPTGANEKLFF. The CDR3 DNA follows: TGTGCCAGCAACCCGACAGGGGCTAATGAAAAACTGTTTTTT.

The chain has TRBV25-1 and TRBJ2-7; 9 bases agree with TRBD1. V shed 7 bases, J shed 6 bases, and the junction held 7 bases outside the gene matches. CDR3 length: 13 amino acids. Per germline, CDR1 MGHDK and CDR2 SYGVNS. The CDR3 is CASKNTDRGEQYF. CDR3 nucleotides: TGTGCCAGCAAGAACACGGACAGGGGCGAGCAGTACTTC.

CDR3 sequence reads: CARGDRDDGYTF. Here the CDR3 DNA reads TGTGCCAGAGGAGACAGGGACGATGGCTACACCTTC. The chain has TRBV6-1 and TRBJ1-2; the match to TRBD1 covers 7 bases. The germline V gene encodes CDR1 MNHNS and CDR2 SASEGT. Losses at the gene ends were 9 bases for V and 6 bases for J; bases not matched to a gene: 7. CDR3 length equals 12 residues.

This clone has just a few counts. The chain recombines TRBV29-1 with TRBJ2-1; D uncertain. V lost 7 bases to trimming and J lost 0 bases, with 13 bases between them. Germline V gene data show CDR1 as SQVTM and CDR2 as ANQGSEA. The length of the CDR3 is 14 residues. The CDR3 region has the DNA TGCAGCGCAACCCAGGCGAGCTCCTACAATGAGCAGTTCTTC. Amino acid sequence: CSATQASSYNEQFF.

The sample holds a few counts of this clone. The chain combines TRBV10-2 with TRBJ2-3; D remains unclear. Deletions cut 2 bases from V and 2 bases from J, with 11 bases between. CDR1 and CDR2 from the germline V gene are WSHSY and SAAADI. CDR3 length: 15 residues. The CDR3 loop is CASSERYTSTDTQYF. The CDR3 region has the DNA TGCGCCAGCAGTGAGAGGTACACCTCCACAGATACGCAGTATTTT.

The chain joins TRBV4-1 to TRBJ2-1, with TRBD1 matching over 7 bases. The germline gives CDR1 MGHRA, CDR2 YSYEKL. This CDR3 contains 14 residues. V shed 4 bases and J 9 bases; nucleotides not matched to a gene: 9. In DNA form, the CDR3 reads TGCGCCAGCAGCCTCCGACAGGGCGAAGGTGAGCAGTTCTTC. Translation gives CASSLRQGEGEQFF.

This clone was observed a handful of times. The CDR3 DNA sequence: TGTGCCTGGAGTGTTGTTCTGATAGACACCGGGGAGCTGTTTTTT. Amino acids: CAWSVVLIDTGELFF. The chain recombines TRBV30 with TRBJ2-2; D not resolved. Deletions cut 0 bases from V and 3 bases from J, with 11 bases between. Germline assignment: CDR1 GTSNPN and CDR2 SVGIG (reference sequence). CDR3 size: 15 residues.

The chain recombines TRBV5-4 with TRBJ2-3; D perhaps matches TRBD2 (6 bases). The germline V gene encodes CDR1 SGHNT and CDR2 YYREEE (reference sequence). Trimming cost V 0 bases and J 3 bases, with 11 bases left between them. This CDR3 contains 15 residues. The CDR3 region is CASSLVGAGTDTQYF. For the CDR3, the DNA is TGTGCCAGCAGCTTGGTTGGGGCGGGGACAGATACGCAGTATTTT. Drawing the rest from reference TRBV5-4 and TRBJ2-3, the complete variable domain is ETGVTQSPTHLIKTRGQQVTLRCSSQSGHNTVSWYQQALGQGPQFIFQYYREEENGRGNFPPRFSGLQFPNYSSELNVNALELDDSALYLCASSLVGAGTDTQYFGPGTRLTVL.

In its sample, this clone was seen a few times. The chain combines TRBV19 with TRBJ2-3; tentative D call: TRBD2 (5 bases). Trimming shortened V by 2 bases and J by 4 bases, and 10 bases separated the two germline ends. This CDR3 contains 14 residues. In germline, CDR1 is LNHDA, CDR2 SQIVND (reference sequence). CDR3 in amino acids: CASSIRTEADTQYF. The CDR3 bases are TGTGCCAGTAGTATAAGGACGGAGGCAGATACGCAGTATTTT.

The DNA for the CDR3 is TGTGCCAGCGCCGACCTGGCGGATACGCAGTATTTT. Translated, it gives CASADLADTQYF. The rearrangement joins TRBV6-5 to TRBJ2-3; D remains ambiguous. CDR3 size: 12 residues. V was trimmed by 8 bases and J by 6 bases, leaving 12 bases between them. Germline CDR1 MNHEY, CDR2 SVGAGI.

Concerning this clone itself: Other nucleotide sequences from this sample produce the same CDR3. CDR3 region: CASSPPGETQYF. The CDR3 nucleotides read TGTGCCAGCTCACCACCGGGAGAGACCCAGTACTTC. The chain joins TRBV18 to TRBJ2-5, with D unclear. Per germline, CDR1 KGHSH and CDR2 LQKENI. Trimming left V 0 bases short and J 4 bases short, with 3 bases between. The CDR3 has 12 amino acids.

The chain carries TRBV13 and TRBJ2-1; D is unresolved. The CDR3 has 15 amino acids. Germline V gives CDR1 PRHDT, CDR2 FYEKMQ (reference sequence). The V end lost 3 bases, the J end lost 4 bases, and 13 bases lay between the germline ends. In nucleotides, the CDR3 is TGTGCCAGCAGCTTTGGTGGTTTCCCTTACAATGAGCAGTTCTTC. It specifies CASSFGGFPYNEQFF.